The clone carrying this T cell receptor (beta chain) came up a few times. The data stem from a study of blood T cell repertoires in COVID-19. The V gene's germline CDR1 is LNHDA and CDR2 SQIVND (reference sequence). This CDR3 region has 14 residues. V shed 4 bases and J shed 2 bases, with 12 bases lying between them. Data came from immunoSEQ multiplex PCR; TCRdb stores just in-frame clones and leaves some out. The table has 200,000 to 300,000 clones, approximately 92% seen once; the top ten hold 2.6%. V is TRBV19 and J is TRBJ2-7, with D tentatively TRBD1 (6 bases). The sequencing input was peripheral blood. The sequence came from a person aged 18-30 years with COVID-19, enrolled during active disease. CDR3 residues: CASSTPGQTYEQYF. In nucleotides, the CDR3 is TGTGCCAGTAGTACTCCAGGACAGACCTACGAGCAGTACTTC.